The 5 T cell receptor beta chains presented below share a single source sample, sequenced in a study of shared clonotypes between healthy human individuals (dated by TCRdb to 2020 to 2022). Libraries came from the immunoSEQ multiplex PCR assay. The clones in this table, taken by TCRdb from immuneACCESS, are in-frame only. Not every clone is retained; where verified, under half of the shortfall comes from an unresolved V gene, and the cause of the rest is unknown. The table for this sample lists about 2.3 million clones; around 93% of them were counted only once. Together, the top ten hold 0.3% to 0.45% of the sample. Sequencing was performed on naive CD4+ T cells from PBMCs. Reading the label with the study, this specimen's cell subset or site is: CD45RA+ positively selected. Receptors were obtained from a man younger than 30 in good health. Some clones in this sample may be carry-over from other donors' samples.

V gene TRBV7-2 combines with J gene TRBJ2-2, with D unresolved. The CDR3 loop spans 14 amino acids. CDR1 and CDR2 from the germline V gene are SGHTA and FQGNSA. V lost 6 bases and J 4 bases, leaving 12 bases between the germline ends. The CDR3 spells CASRARQVTGELFF. The CDR3 DNA reads TGTGCCAGCAGGGCTCGGCAGGTCACCGGGGAGCTGTTTTTT.

About this clone: Other DNA sequences within the sample encode an identical CDR3. This chain uses TRBV18 with TRBJ1-2; 7 nucleotides match TRBD1. There are 14 residues in the CDR3. Germline lookup yields CDR1 KGHSH and CDR2 LQKENI. V was pared by 0 bases and J by 4 bases, with 2 bases of the junction left unmatched. The CDR3: CASSPPRDSYGYTF. The CDR3 coding sequence is TGTGCCAGCTCACCACCAAGGGACAGCTATGGCTACACCTTC.

A remark on this clone: Other DNA sequences from this sample encode an identical CDR3 as well. The gene calls are TRBV7-2 and TRBJ2-7, with 9 bases matching TRBD1. The ends lost 3 bases at V and 4 bases at J; junction bases unmatched: 4. Germline assignment: CDR1 SGHTA and CDR2 FQGNSA. This CDR3 has 14 amino acids. CDR3 DNA sequence: TGTGCCAGCAGCTTCGGGACAGGGATTTACGAGCAGTACTTC. It specifies CASSFGTGIYEQYF.

The CDR3 DNA sequence: TGCGCCAGCAGCGACGGGACAACCAGCACAGATACGCAGTATTTT. It codes for CASSDGTTSTDTQYF. The V gene is TRBV5-1, the J gene TRBJ2-3, with D possibly matching TRBD1 (6 bases). V dropped 4 bases and J dropped 0 bases, with 12 bases sitting between them. The length of the CDR3 is 15 residues. Germline V gene sequence: CDR1 SGHRS, CDR2 YFSETQ.

This chain connects TRBV28 to TRBJ2-7; D is perhaps TRBD2 (7 bases). Germline V CDR1 and CDR2: MDHEN, SYDVKM. V was trimmed by 10 bases and J by 0 bases, leaving 19 bases between them. The CDR3 runs to 15 residues. CDR3 sequence (DNA): TGTGCCATCTCCCCCAGGGGAGGGCACTCCTACGAGCAGTACTTC. Translated: CAISPRGGHSYEQYF. The full variable domain, in which reference TRBV28 and TRBJ2-7 provide the parts outside the CDR3, is DVKVTQSSRYLVKRTGEKVFLECVQDMDHENMFWYRQDPGLGLRLIYFSYDVKMKEKGDIPEGYSVSREKKERFSLILESASTNQTSMYLCAISPRGGHSYEQYFGPGTRLTVT.